The sequence of this T cell receptor beta chain was determined in a study of T cell responses to AZD1222 COVID-19 vaccine. The overall study: Researchers grouped second doses given at about 4 or about 12 weeks into one pool. Study-wide findings and caveats: Only six people who got AZD1222 tested seropositive at baseline.

Worth noting for this clone: Its antigen remains unknown.

Clones were read by immunoSEQ multiplex PCR, and TCRdb kept only the in-frame ones, dropping some. Among about 130,000 clones listed, 80% to 90% were seen once. The V gene's germline CDR1 is ENHRY and CDR2 SYGVKD. The CDR3 totals 18 residues. Trimming at V came to 0 bases and at J to 2 bases, leaving 10 bases not matched to a gene. The chain couples TRBV10-3 to TRBJ2-7, with 10 bases that match TRBD2. This receptor was obtained from an adult in good health. This material consisted of peripheral blood, taken on day 0 of AZD1222 vaccination. The CDR3 region is CAISESGPGLANPYEQYF. The CDR3 nucleotides are TGTGCCATCAGTGAGTCGGGCCCGGGACTAGCGAACCCCTACGAGCAGTACTTC.